This T cell receptor beta chain was recovered during a study of PD-L1 blockade in urothelial cancer (dated 2017 in TCRdb). With respect to the entire study: Every patient began therapy at some point between 2013 and 2015 and was given atezolizumab 1,200 mg intravenously every 3 weeks. Blood samples gave a median of around 140,000 T cells and tens of thousands of unique TCRs, with a median clonality of around 0.08. Pretreatment tumor samples, along with matched peripheral blood collected serially before and after atezolizumab treatment, underwent TCR sequencing. Whole exome sequencing and RNA sequencing of pretreatment tumors were performed alongside TCR sequencing in the same patients. The study was an exploratory multi-omic analysis of somatic, immune and clinical correlates of response to PD-L1 blockade with atezolizumab in urothelial cancer. Blood samples were analyzed at two time points: 3 weeks after treatment start (second dose) and 6 weeks after treatment start. Nine patients achieved durable clinical benefit and approximately 20 did not. Patients had an ECOG performance status of 0 or 1 and had received between 0 and 3 prior chemotherapy regimens. Approximately 29 patients had pretreatment blood TCR-seq, about 25 had at least one posttreatment blood collection, and about 25 had tumor TCR-seq. About 85% of the 29 patients were males with bladder-origin urothelial cancer, and about 60% of the 29 reported a prior smoking history. Durable clinical benefit was defined as a progression-free survival longer than 6 months, and TCR features were additionally tested against progression-free survival and overall survival.

This clone was detected a few times. Its antigen specificity is not known. No quality values exist for individual bases; no much larger clone is one base distant. The CDR3 sequence holds 14 residues, the cysteine and phenylalanine included. The DNA shown is the 42-base CDR3, in frame from base 1. The germline V gene (reference sequence) gives CDR1 as MNHEY and CDR2 as SMNVEV. The V end loses 2 bases and the J end loses 3 bases, and a stretch of 10 bases separates them. Results and caveats for the whole study, not just this receptor: Patients with durable benefit showed greater expansion of tumor-associated TCR clones in peripheral blood 3 weeks after starting treatment (n of about 20, p = 0.022). Improved progression-free and overall survival was associated with having pretreatment peripheral blood TCR clonality below the median. Because the sample size was small (n = 29) and many of the analyses were exploratory, the results are meant to be hypothesis-generating.

Each PCR received spiked-in synthetic TCR analog templates so that absolute template abundance could be estimated from read counts. Using the immunoSEQ assay, TCRbeta CDR3 regions were amplified from genomic DNA with bias-controlled V and J gene primers. Rearranged TCRbeta segments were sequenced at approximately 20X coverage. The authors processed their data as follows. Clustering was used to correct sequencing errors, and CDR3s were annotated against IMGT so that V, D and J genes could be assigned. Downstream analyses used only productive TCRbeta rearrangements, leaving out any out-of-frame or stop-codon sequences. Clonality was computed as one minus Shannon entropy normalized by the log of the number of unique productive sequences. Fisher's exact test with Benjamini-Hochberg correction, at a threshold of adjusted p below 0.01, was used to find clones that differed between time points or between blood and tumor. TCRdb took this table from immuneACCESS and kept in-frame rearrangements with V and J called. Such tables lack part of the clones; where checked against another copy, unresolved V genes explain under half of the gap, and the rest is unexplained. The V and J calls and clone size come from that table; D and trimming were worked out from the DNA. For this sample the table gives 38,000 or so clones, of which about 82% were detected only once. The ten biggest clones cover roughly 15% of the sample.

The intended sense of this specimen's time point label: pretreatment peripheral blood. The cohort comprised about 30 patients with locally advanced or metastatic urothelial carcinoma treated at Memorial Sloan Kettering on a trial protocol. Peripheral blood mononuclear cells were collected pretreatment and during treatment, at between 1 and 8 total time points per patient. The Qiagen DNeasy Blood extraction kit was used to purify genomic DNA from total PBMCs and tumor samples. PBMCs were collected pretreatment and during treatment and were isolated and stored as previously described. This receptor was identified in a man older than 75 with urothelial cancer. In this chain, TRBV27 is recombined with TRBJ1-1, with no reliable assignment of the D segment. The source was PBMCs, collected around atezolizumab (anti-PD-L1) treatment. The sequenced DNA: TGTGCCAGCAGTTTAGGAGGTAGGGACACTGAAGCTTTCTTT. This is translated as CASSLGGRDTEAFF.